These 24 T cell receptor beta chains were all obtained from the same sample, sequenced in a study of cytomegalovirus exposure and HLA in healthy donors. The PCR ran on 60 Vbeta and 13 Jbeta primers. Clones were sequenced by immunoSEQ multiplex PCR, and TCRdb holds only the in-frame ones, with some missing. Of about 160,000 clones in the sample, roughly four fifths are singletons; the top ten hold approximately 1.5%. The sample consisted of PBMCs. The receptor set was obtained from a middle-aged man in good health and CMV-seronegative.

The chain carries TRBV7-6 and TRBJ1-1; unclear D gene. The CDR3 contains 12 residues. The germline gives CDR1 SGHVS, CDR2 FNYEAQ. The V and J ends lost 5 bases and 1 base respectively, with 5 bases between them. CDR3 protein: CASSRGNTEAFF. CDR3 coding DNA: TGTGCCAGCAGCCGAGGGAACACTGAAGCTTTCTTT.

This chain uses TRBV7-2 with TRBJ1-1; TRBD1 matches at 7 bases. CDR1 is SGHTA, CDR2 FQGNSA, per germline. The CDR3 runs to 14 residues. With 7 bases clipped from V and 2 bases from J, the junction kept 7 bases outside the gene matches. The CDR3: CASIFHRGNTEAFF. The CDR3 DNA sequence: TGTGCCAGCATCTTCCACAGGGGAAACACTGAAGCTTTCTTT.

The chain has TRBV7-9 and TRBJ2-7; D perhaps matches TRBD1 (6 bases). Germline V CDR1 and CDR2: SEHNR, FQNEAQ (reference sequence). This CDR3 is 13 amino acids long. The DNA of the CDR3 is TGTTCCAGCAGCTTGGCGGACAGATACGAGCAGTACGTC. Translating it yields CSSSLADRYEQYV.

The chain uses TRBV5-8 and TRBJ1-2, with D tentatively TRBD1 (5 bases). Germline CDR1 reads SGHTS; CDR2 reads YDEGEE. This CDR3 is 14 amino acids long. The V end lost 5 bases, the J end lost 4 bases, and 15 bases lay between the germline ends. Written as DNA, the CDR3 is TGTGCCAGCAGGCTTAGGAGGGGTCTCTATGGCTACACCTTC. Its translation: CASRLRRGLYGYTF. Combining the CDR3 with reference TRBV5-8 and TRBJ1-2 gives the whole variable domain EAGVTQSPTHLIKTRGQQATLRCSPISGHTSVYWYQQALGLGLQFLLWYDEGEERNRGNFPPRFSGRQFPNYSSELNVNALELEDSALYLCASRLRRGLYGYTFGSGTRLTVV.

V usage is TRBV5-4 and J usage is TRBJ2-1; 7 nucleotides align to TRBD2. The CDR3 contains 13 residues. From germline, CDR1 is SGHNT and CDR2 YYREEE (reference sequence). The junction had 5 bases not matched to a gene; V was cut back by 4 bases and J by 7 bases. The CDR3 DNA follows: TGTGCCAGCAGCATGACTAGCCTGAATGAGCAGTTCTTC. This sequence encodes CASSMTSLNEQFF.

This clone has just one count. The CDR3 reads CASSGGKSGANVLTF. The CDR3 DNA follows: TGTGCCAGCAGTGGCGGGAAATCTGGGGCCAACGTCCTGACTTTC. V gene TRBV6-1 combines with J gene TRBJ2-6; tentative D call: TRBD2 (6 bases). Per the germline V gene, CDR1 is MNHNS and CDR2 is SASEGT. V was cut by 4 bases and J by 1 base, with 8 bases left in between. CDR3 length: 15 amino acids.

This clone was counted only a few times. CDR3 residues: CASSLVTGDGYTF. The CDR3, as DNA: TGTGCCAGCAGCTTAGTGACAGGGGATGGCTACACCTTC. The J gene is TRBJ1-2, the V gene TRBV11-2; the match to TRBD1 covers 8 bases. This CDR3 has 13 residues. The junction had 1 base not matched to a gene; V was cut back by 1 base and J by 6 bases. Germline V CDR1 and CDR2: SGHAT, FQNNGV.

The chain uses TRBV5-1 and TRBJ1-3, with D possibly matching TRBD1 (6 bases). This CDR3 comprises 14 residues. CDR1 and CDR2 (germline): SGHRS, YFSETQ. V was shortened by 4 bases and J by 0 bases, with 8 bases between the two germline ends. The CDR3 protein is CASSRDTSGNTIYF. Written as DNA, the CDR3 is TGCGCCAGCAGCCGGGACACCTCTGGAAACACCATATATTTT.

J is TRBJ2-7 and V is TRBV7-9, with a possible D match to TRBD1 (6 bases). This CDR3 has 14 residues. V lost 2 bases and J lost 5, with 13 bases in between. Germline CDR1 SEHNR, CDR2 FQNEAQ (reference sequence). The CDR3 loop reads CASSLPKGDNEQYF. The CDR3 coding sequence is TGTGCCAGCAGCTTACCTAAGGGGGATAACGAGCAGTACTTC.

V usage is TRBV6-1 and J usage is TRBJ2-1; TRBD2 matches at 14 bases. The CDR3 consists of 15 residues. Germline V gives CDR1 MNHNS, CDR2 SASEGT. Trimming cost V 6 bases and J 12 bases; bases outside gene matches: 10. This CDR3 is CASRGGLAGEDRQFF. The CDR3 DNA follows: TGTGCCAGCAGAGGGGGACTAGCGGGAGAAGATCGGCAGTTCTTC.

This chain uses TRBV5-4 with TRBJ1-1, with 9 bases lining up with TRBD1. Losses at the gene ends were 4 bases for V and 8 bases for J; bases not matched to a gene: 3. This CDR3 comprises 12 residues. Germline V gives CDR1 SGHNT, CDR2 YYREEE (reference sequence). The CDR3 region is CASSLGTGEAFF. The CDR3 nucleotides read TGTGCCAGCAGCCTGGGGACAGGGGAAGCTTTCTTT.

The V gene is TRBV19, the J gene TRBJ2-2; weak D call: TRBD2 (6 bases). Germline CDR1 and CDR2: LNHDA and SQIVND (reference sequence). The CDR3 runs 14 residues. The V gene lost 1 base and the J gene lost 4 bases, with 7 bases spanning the gap. The CDR3 nucleotides are TGTGCCAGTAGTATAGGACTAGTCACCGGGGAGCTGTTTTTT. This sequence encodes CASSIGLVTGELFF.

This chain connects TRBV9 to TRBJ1-2; no definite D call. The CDR3 sequence is 13 residues long. Germline values: CDR1 SGDLS, CDR2 YYNGEE. Between the trimmed V and J ends, which lost 4 bases and 6 bases, there was a span of 13 bases. CDR3 sequence reads: CASSSSGENGYTF. The CDR3 nucleotides read TGTGCCAGCAGCTCCTCGGGTGAGAATGGCTACACCTTC.

J is TRBJ1-5 and V is TRBV28; 7 nucleotides agree with TRBD1. In germline, CDR1 is MDHEN, CDR2 SYDVKM. V lost 2 bases to trimming and J lost 2 bases; unmatched junction nucleotides: 6. CDR3 length equals 16 residues. The CDR3 loop is CASSLGDSLGNQPQHF. Here the CDR3 DNA reads TGTGCCAGCAGTTTAGGGGACAGTTTGGGCAATCAGCCCCAGCATTTT. The full variable domain, with the rest looked up from reference TRBV28 and TRBJ1-5, is DVKVTQSSRYLVKRTGEKVFLECVQDMDHENMFWYRQDPGLGLRLIYFSYDVKMKEKGDIPEGYSVSREKKERFSLILESASTNQTSMYLCASSLGDSLGNQPQHFGDGTRLSIL.

This clone was observed a few times. This chain uses TRBV2 with TRBJ2-7; 7 bases are a match to TRBD2. In germline, CDR1 is SNHLY, CDR2 FYNNEI. This CDR3 spans 13 amino acids. V lost 6 bases, J lost 3 bases, and 5 bases stayed unmatched. CDR3 sequence reads: CASSSWGGYEQYF. CDR3 in DNA: TGTGCCAGCAGCTCCTGGGGGGGCTACGAGCAGTACTTC.

DNA for the CDR3: TGTGCCAGCAGCGCCAGACAGGGGGTGGATGAAAAACTGTTTTTT. Translated, it gives CASSARQGVDEKLFF. The rearrangement links TRBV9 to TRBJ1-4; 9 bases align to TRBD1. Germline values: CDR1 SGDLS, CDR2 YYNGEE. The CDR3 extends over 15 amino acids. V shed 3 bases and J 6 bases; nucleotides not matched to a gene: 6.

The chain uses TRBV28 and TRBJ1-5, with 10 positions matching TRBD1. Germline CDR1 reads MDHEN; CDR2 reads SYDVKM. The CDR3 has 14 residues. With V trimmed by 3 bases and J by 8 bases, 4 bases remained unmatched. CDR3 nucleotide sequence: TGTGCCAGCAGTTTGGGACAGGGGAGGGAGCCCCAGCATTTT. This sequence encodes CASSLGQGREPQHF. Filled out from reference TRBV28 and TRBJ1-5, the complete variable domain reads DVKVTQSSRYLVKRTGEKVFLECVQDMDHENMFWYRQDPGLGLRLIYFSYDVKMKEKGDIPEGYSVSREKKERFSLILESASTNQTSMYLCASSLGQGREPQHFGDGTRLSIL.

The gene calls are TRBV27 and TRBJ2-7; D call uncertain. The CDR3 loop spans 14 amino acids. V was clipped by 2 bases and J by 0 bases, with 8 bases between them. Germline lookup yields CDR1 MNHEY and CDR2 SMNVEV (reference sequence). CDR3 sequence: CASSLRYPSYEQYF. DNA of the CDR3: TGTGCCAGCAGTTTACGGTATCCCTCCTACGAGCAGTACTTC.

The V call is TRBV5-1, the J call TRBJ1-1; D ambiguous. V was shortened by 5 bases and J by 1 base, with 9 bases between the two germline ends. The CDR3 length is 13 residues. The germline CDR1 and CDR2 sequences are SGHRS and YFSETQ. The CDR3, as DNA: TGCGCCAGCAGTTATAGTGAGAACACTGAAGCTTTCTTT. Translating it yields CASSYSENTEAFF.

The V gene is TRBV6-1, the J gene TRBJ1-2, with TRBD1 identical over 9 bases. The CDR3 runs to 14 residues. J lost 8 bases, V lost 2 bases, and 6 bases had no gene match. Germline-derived CDR1 and CDR2 are MNHNS and SASEGT. CDR3 nucleotide sequence: TGTGCCAGCAGTGAACTAGGGACAGGGCCCGGCTACACCTTC. As protein: CASSELGTGPGYTF.

The CDR3 nucleotides are TGTGCCAGCAGTTTACTCCAGGGGACAGATACGCAGTATTTT. Translating gives CASSLLQGTDTQYF. The chain couples TRBV28 to TRBJ2-3; a weak D match, TRBD1 (6 bases). The CDR3 runs 14 residues. Germline loops: CDR1 MDHEN, CDR2 SYDVKM. With 2 bases removed from V and 3 bases from J, the gap between germline ends came to 9 bases. Drawing the rest from reference TRBV28 and TRBJ2-3, the complete variable domain is DVKVTQSSRYLVKRTGEKVFLECVQDMDHENMFWYRQDPGLGLRLIYFSYDVKMKEKGDIPEGYSVSREKKERFSLILESASTNQTSMYLCASSLLQGTDTQYFGPGTRLTVL.

V and J are TRBV28 and TRBJ2-7; no clear D gene. Germline CDR1 reads MDHEN; CDR2 reads SYDVKM. V lost 6 bases and J lost 4, with 16 bases in between. The CDR3 has 14 amino acids. CDR3 DNA sequence: TGTGCCAGCAGCCAACCTCCGGGTCTTTACGAGCAGTACTTC. Translating gives CASSQPPGLYEQYF. The full variable domain, with the rest looked up from reference TRBV28 and TRBJ2-7, is DVKVTQSSRYLVKRTGEKVFLECVQDMDHENMFWYRQDPGLGLRLIYFSYDVKMKEKGDIPEGYSVSREKKERFSLILESASTNQTSMYLCASSQPPGLYEQYFGPGTRLTVT.

J is TRBJ2-1 and V is TRBV2; D perhaps matches TRBD2 (6 bases). CDR3 length: 14 residues. Per the germline V gene, CDR1 is SNHLY and CDR2 is FYNNEI. V was pared by 5 bases and J by 7 bases, with 15 bases between. In nucleotides, the CDR3 is TGTGCCAGCAGTCGGCCGGGGGTGAGGAATGAGCAGTTCTTC. The encoded protein is CASSRPGVRNEQFF.

V and J are TRBV28 and TRBJ1-2; 8 nucleotides line up with TRBD1. The germline gives CDR1 MDHEN, CDR2 SYDVKM. Germline trimming cut 5 bases from V and 4 bases from J; bases unmatched to any gene: 6. The length of the CDR3 is 14 residues. CDR3 DNA sequence: TGTGCCAGCAGTGGAGCAGGGGGCTCCTATGGCTACACCTTC. It yields the protein CASSGAGGSYGYTF.